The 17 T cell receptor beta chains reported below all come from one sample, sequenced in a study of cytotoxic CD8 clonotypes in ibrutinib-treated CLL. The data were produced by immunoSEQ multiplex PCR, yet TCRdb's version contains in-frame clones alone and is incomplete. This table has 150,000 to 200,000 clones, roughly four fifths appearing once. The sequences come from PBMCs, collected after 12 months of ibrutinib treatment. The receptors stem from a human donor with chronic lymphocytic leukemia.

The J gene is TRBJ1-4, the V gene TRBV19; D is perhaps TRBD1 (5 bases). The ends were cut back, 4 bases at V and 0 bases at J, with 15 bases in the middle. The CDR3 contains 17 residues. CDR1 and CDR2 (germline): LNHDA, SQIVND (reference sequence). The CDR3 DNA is TGTGCCAGTAGTACGTCCCGGGACTCAGCAACTAATGAAAAACTGTTTTTT. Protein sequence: CASSTSRDSATNEKLFF.

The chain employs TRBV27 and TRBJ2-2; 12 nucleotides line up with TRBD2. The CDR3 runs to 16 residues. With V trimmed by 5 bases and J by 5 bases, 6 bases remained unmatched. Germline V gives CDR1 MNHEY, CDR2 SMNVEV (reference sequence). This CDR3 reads CASSPGLAGITGELFF. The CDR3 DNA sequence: TGTGCCAGCAGTCCAGGACTAGCGGGGATTACCGGGGAGCTGTTTTTT.

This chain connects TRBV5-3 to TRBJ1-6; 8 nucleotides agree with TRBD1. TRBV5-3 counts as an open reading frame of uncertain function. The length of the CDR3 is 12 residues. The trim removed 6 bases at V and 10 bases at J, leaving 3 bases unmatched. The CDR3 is CARNRGRSPLHF. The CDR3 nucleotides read TGTGCCAGAAACAGGGGGAGGTCACCCCTCCACTTT.

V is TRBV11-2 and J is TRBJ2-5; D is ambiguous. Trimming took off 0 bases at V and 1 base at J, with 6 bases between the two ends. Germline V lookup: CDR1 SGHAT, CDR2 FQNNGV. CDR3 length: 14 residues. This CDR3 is CASSLDRLQETQYF. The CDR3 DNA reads TGTGCCAGCAGCTTAGATCGGCTCCAAGAGACCCAGTACTTC. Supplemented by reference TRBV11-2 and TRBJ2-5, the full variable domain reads EAGVAQSPRYKIIEKRQSVAFWCNPISGHATLYWYQQILGQGPKLLIQFQNNGVVDDSQLPKDRFSAERLKGVDSTLKIQPAKLEDSAVYLCASSLDRLQETQYFGPGTRLLVL.

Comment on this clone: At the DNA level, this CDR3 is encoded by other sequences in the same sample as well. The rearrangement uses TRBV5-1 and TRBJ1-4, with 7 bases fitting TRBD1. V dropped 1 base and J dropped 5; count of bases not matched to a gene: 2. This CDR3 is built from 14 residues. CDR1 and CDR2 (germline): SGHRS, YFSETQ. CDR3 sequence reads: CASSLRGPNEKLFF. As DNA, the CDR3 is TGCGCCAGCAGCTTGAGGGGGCCCAATGAAAAACTGTTTTTT.

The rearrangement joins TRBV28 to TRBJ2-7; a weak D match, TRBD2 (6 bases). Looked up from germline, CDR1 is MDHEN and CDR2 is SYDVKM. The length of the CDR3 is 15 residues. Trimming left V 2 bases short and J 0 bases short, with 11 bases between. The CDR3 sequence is CASSLGGISSYEQYF. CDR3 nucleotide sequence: TGTGCCAGCAGTTTAGGCGGGATCAGCTCCTACGAGCAGTACTTC.

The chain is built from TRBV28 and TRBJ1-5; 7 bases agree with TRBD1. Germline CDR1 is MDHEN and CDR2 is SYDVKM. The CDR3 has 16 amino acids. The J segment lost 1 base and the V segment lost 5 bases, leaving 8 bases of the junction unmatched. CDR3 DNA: TGTGCCAGCAGTATCGGTCAACAGGGGAGCAATCAGCCCCAGCATTTT. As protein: CASSIGQQGSNQPQHF.

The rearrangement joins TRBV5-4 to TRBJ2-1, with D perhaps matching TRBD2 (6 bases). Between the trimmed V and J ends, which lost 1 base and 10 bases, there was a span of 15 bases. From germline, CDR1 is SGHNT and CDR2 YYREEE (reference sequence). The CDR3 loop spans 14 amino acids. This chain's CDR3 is CASSLFGGTGEQFF. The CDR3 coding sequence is TGTGCCAGCAGCTTGTTTGGCGGGACGGGCGAGCAGTTCTTC.

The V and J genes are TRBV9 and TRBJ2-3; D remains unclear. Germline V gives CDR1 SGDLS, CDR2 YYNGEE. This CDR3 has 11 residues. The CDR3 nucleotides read TGTGTTGAGCGTAGCCCAGATACGCAGTATTTT. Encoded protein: CVERSPDTQYF.

The CDR3 loop is CASREDRGREKLFF. CDR3 DNA sequence: TGTGCCAGTAGAGAAGACAGGGGGCGTGAAAAACTGTTTTTT. V and J are TRBV19 and TRBJ1-4; TRBD1 agrees at 10 bases. Unmatched junction bases numbered 5, after V lost 6 bases and J lost 7 bases. CDR1 LNHDA and CDR2 SQIVND come from the germline V gene (reference sequence). CDR3 length equals 14 residues.

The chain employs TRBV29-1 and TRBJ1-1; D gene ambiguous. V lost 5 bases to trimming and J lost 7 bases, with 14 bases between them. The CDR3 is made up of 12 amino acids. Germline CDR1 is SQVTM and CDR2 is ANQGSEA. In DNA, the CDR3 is TGCAGCGTTTGGATCTGGGAGGGTGAAGCTTTCTTT. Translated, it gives CSVWIWEGEAFF.

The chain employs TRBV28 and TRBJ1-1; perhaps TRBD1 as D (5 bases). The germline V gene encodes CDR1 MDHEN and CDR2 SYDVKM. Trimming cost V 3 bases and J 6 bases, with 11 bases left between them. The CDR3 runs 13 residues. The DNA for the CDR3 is TGTGCCAGCAGTTTCCAGGGATCTGCTGAAGCTTTCTTT. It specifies CASSFQGSAEAFF. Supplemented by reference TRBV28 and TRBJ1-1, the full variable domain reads DVKVTQSSRYLVKRTGEKVFLECVQDMDHENMFWYRQDPGLGLRLIYFSYDVKMKEKGDIPEGYSVSREKKERFSLILESASTNQTSMYLCASSFQGSAEAFFGQGTRLTVV.

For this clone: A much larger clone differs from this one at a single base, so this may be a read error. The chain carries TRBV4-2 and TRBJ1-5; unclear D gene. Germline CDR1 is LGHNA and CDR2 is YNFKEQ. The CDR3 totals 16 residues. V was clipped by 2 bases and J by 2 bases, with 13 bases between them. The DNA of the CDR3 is TGTGCCAGCAGCCAAAGGGTGGGCGATGGCAATCAGCCCCAGCATTTT. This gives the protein CASSQRVGDGNQPQHF.

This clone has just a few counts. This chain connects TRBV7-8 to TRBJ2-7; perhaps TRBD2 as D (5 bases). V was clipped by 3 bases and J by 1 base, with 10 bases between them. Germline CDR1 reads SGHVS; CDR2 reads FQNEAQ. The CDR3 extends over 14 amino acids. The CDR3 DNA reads TGTGCCAGCAGCTTGCACACGGGGTCCTACGAGCAGTACTTC. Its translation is CASSLHTGSYEQYF.

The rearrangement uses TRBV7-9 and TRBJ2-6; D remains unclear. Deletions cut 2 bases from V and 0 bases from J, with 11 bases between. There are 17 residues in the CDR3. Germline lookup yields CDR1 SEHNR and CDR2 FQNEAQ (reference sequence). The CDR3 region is CASSLRSLGSGANVLTF. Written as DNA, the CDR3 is TGTGCCAGCAGCTTAAGGTCCCTCGGCTCTGGGGCCAACGTCCTGACTTTC.

The CDR3, as DNA: TGTGCCAGCAGTTCCAGGATCTACGAGCAGTACTTC. Encoded protein: CASSSRIYEQYF. This rearrangement joins TRBV28 to TRBJ2-7; D gene ambiguous. This CDR3 is built from 12 residues. V lost 4 bases and J lost 3, with 7 bases in between. Germline V gene sequence: CDR1 MDHEN, CDR2 SYDVKM.

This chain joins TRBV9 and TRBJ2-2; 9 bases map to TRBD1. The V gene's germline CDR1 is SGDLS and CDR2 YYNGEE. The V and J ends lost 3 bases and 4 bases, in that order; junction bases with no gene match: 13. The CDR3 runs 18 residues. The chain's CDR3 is CASSGTTGGLRGTGELFF. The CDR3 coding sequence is TGTGCCAGCAGCGGTACAACAGGGGGCCTTAGAGGCACCGGGGAGCTGTTTTTT.